The 11 T cell receptor beta chains below were found in one sample sequenced in a study of blood T cells in healthy people across ages (dated by TCRdb to 2015 to 2017). Library creation used 5' RACE. This sample was sequenced with an Illumina HiSeq 2500. The second PCR ran for about 6 to 12 cycles and used a J-beta primer mix along with a sample-barcoded 5' primer. Through fastp at Q25 and MiXCR, TCRdb rebuilt clones from the public reads, retaining in-frame beta chains. All rows with the same CDR3 protein become a single entry with the most common DNA and genes. A total of about 1.1 million distinct CDR3 sequences appear in this sample, more than 30% of them only once. Less than 15% of the sample belongs to the ten largest clones. Sample: blood. Source of these receptors: a man between 18 and 35 years old in good health.

This clonotype was detected many times. The CDR3 protein is CSVWTSGITDTQYF. The CDR3 nucleotides are TGCAGTGTCTGGACTAGCGGGATCACAGATACGCAGTATTTT. The V and J genes are TRBV20-1 and TRBJ2-3; 12 bases agree with TRBD2. The CDR3 extends over 14 amino acids. V dropped 7 bases and J dropped 2; count of bases not matched to a gene: 4. CDR1 DFQATT and CDR2 SNEGSKA come from the germline V gene (reference sequence).

The sample holds a few counts of this clonotype. J is TRBJ1-5 and V is TRBV9; D is undetermined. Trimming took off 4 bases at V and 7 bases at J, with 15 bases between the two ends. This CDR3 comprises 14 residues. The germline V gene encodes CDR1 SGDLS and CDR2 YYNGEE. Written as DNA, the CDR3 is TGTGCCAGCAGCCCACGGACCTCGGGGCAGCCCCAGCATTTT. Its translation is CASSPRTSGQPQHF.

This clonotype was counted a few times. This chain links TRBV4-2 with TRBJ2-1; possible D gene TRBD1, 6 bases. There are 17 residues in the CDR3. Trimming cost V 1 base and J 3 bases, with 16 bases left between them. The germline V gene encodes CDR1 LGHNA and CDR2 YNFKEQ. The CDR3 is CASSQVGIGGDYNEQFF. CDR3 bases: TGTGCCAGCAGCCAAGTTGGTATAGGGGGAGACTACAATGAGCAGTTCTTC.

The chain recombines TRBV2 with TRBJ2-1; 8 bases fit TRBD1. Germline V CDR1 and CDR2: SNHLY, FYNNEI. The CDR3 contains 13 residues. The ends lost 11 bases at V and 4 bases at J; junction bases unmatched: 7. The CDR3 here is CACTGQVYNEQFF. The CDR3 nucleotides are TGTGCCTGCACGGGACAGGTATACAATGAGCAGTTCTTC.

This clonotype has a handful of counts. The chain couples TRBV3-1 to TRBJ2-1, with 8 bases that match TRBD2. This CDR3 is built from 15 residues. V gave up 0 bases and J gave up 7 bases; unmatched junction bases: 5. Germline V gene sequence: CDR1 LGHDT, CDR2 YNNKEL (reference sequence). The CDR3 DNA is TGTGCCAGCAGCCAAGATCTAGCGGGTCAAAATGAGCAGTTCTTC. It encodes CASSQDLAGQNEQFF.

The chain is built from TRBV29-1 and TRBJ1-5; a possible D gene is TRBD1 (5 bases). This CDR3 region has 12 residues. The germline V and J ends were trimmed by 4 bases and 6 bases, with 10 bases remaining between them. The germline V gene has CDR1 SQVTM and CDR2 ANQGSEA. The chain's CDR3 is CSVGGRGQPQHF. CDR3 nucleotide sequence: TGCAGCGTTGGGGGGAGGGGTCAGCCCCAGCATTTT.

This clonotype was observed a few times. Here the CDR3 reads CASSQMDRAYEQYF. CDR3 nucleotide sequence: TGTGCCAGCAGTCAAATGGACAGGGCCTACGAGCAGTACTTC. J is TRBJ2-4 and V is TRBV9, with 8 bases lining up with TRBD1. Matching the DNA end better, TRBJ2-7 makes the J call doubtful. Per germline, CDR1 SGDLS and CDR2 YYNGEE. This CDR3 is built from 14 residues.

This clonotype showed up many times. The gene calls are TRBV2 and TRBJ1-1; D gene uncertain. Trimming took off 6 bases at V and 5 bases at J, with 10 bases between the two ends. Germline loops: CDR1 SNHLY, CDR2 FYNNEI. The CDR3 totals 12 residues. The CDR3 DNA is TGTGCCAGCAGGGTGGCGGGGACTGAAGCTTTCTTT. It encodes CASRVAGTEAFF.

The chain uses TRBV7-9 and TRBJ2-2, with TRBD1 matching 9 bases. The V segment lost 6 bases and the J segment 2 bases; nucleotides outside the gene matches: 10. The CDR3 has 17 residues. Germline lookup yields CDR1 SEHNR and CDR2 FQNEAQ (reference sequence). This CDR3 is CASRKRDRDNNTGELFF. The CDR3 region has the DNA TGTGCCAGCAGAAAACGGGACAGGGACAATAACACCGGGGAGCTGTTTTTT.

This clonotype was detected only a few times. V gene TRBV12-5 combines with J gene TRBJ2-5; D not resolved. Germline V gene data show CDR1 as LGHNT and CDR2 as FRNRAP. The CDR3 is 12 amino acids. The V end was cut by 4 bases, the J end by 11 bases, with 14 bases between. In DNA, the CDR3 is TGTGCTAGTGGTTCCGCAGGAAATGAGCAGTACTTC. It codes for CASGSAGNEQYF.

This clonotype has only a few counts. The rearrangement joins TRBV9 to TRBJ2-3, with D perhaps assigned TRBD1 or TRBD2 (5 bases each). Germline V gene lookup returns CDR1 SGDLS and CDR2 YYNGEE. The germline V and J ends were trimmed by 4 bases and 7 bases, with 13 bases remaining between them. This CDR3 has 13 amino acids. The CDR3 sequence is CASSPVGEYTQYF. As DNA, the CDR3 is TGTGCCAGCAGCCCAGTGGGGGAGTATACGCAGTATTTT.